Sequencing of this TCR beta chain was carried out in a study of cytomegalovirus exposure and HLA in healthy donors. Study details: Among the approximately 400 donors who were genotyped, around 77% fell in the genetic ancestry cluster that is associated with self-reported Caucasian donors. Study observations and caveats: The classifier reportedly diagnosed cytomegalovirus status with high specificity and sensitivity. What a later analysis reportedly showed was that an Asian-associated ancestry cluster had fewer N-insertions than the roughly 700-donor mean.

PCR involved 60 Vbeta and 13 Jbeta primers. Assay: immunoSEQ multiplex PCR; the TCRdb copy retains only in-frame clones and omits some. The table has 110,000 to 150,000 clones, approximately 70% seen once. A remark on this clone: What it recognizes is unknown.

The CDR3 runs to 17 residues. Germline V gives CDR1 SGHTS, CDR2 YDEGEE. Trimming cost V 5 bases and J 6 bases, with 21 bases left between them. This sequence originates from a woman aged 35 to 49 in good health and CMV-seronegative. The chain combines TRBV5-8 with TRBJ1-6, with a weak D call TRBD1 (5 bases). The sequenced material came from PBMCs. The CDR3 here is CASRNDRDSGRNSPLHF. The CDR3 DNA reads TGTGCCAGCAGAAACGACCGGGACTCGGGCCGTAATTCACCCCTCCACTTT. Full variable domain (rest looked up from reference TRBV5-8 and TRBJ1-6): EAGVTQSPTHLIKTRGQQATLRCSPISGHTSVYWYQQALGLGLQFLLWYDEGEERNRGNFPPRFSGRQFPNYSSELNVNALELEDSALYLCASRNDRDSGRNSPLHFGNGTRLTVT.